This T cell receptor (beta chain) is drawn from a study of cytomegalovirus exposure and HLA in healthy donors. Whole-study findings and limits: In presence/absence analyses, roughly uniform sequencing depth across donors was assumed.

As to this clone: Antigen specificity is unknown.

Researchers ran the PCR with 60 Vbeta and 13 Jbeta primers. Data came from immunoSEQ multiplex PCR; TCRdb stores just in-frame clones and leaves some out. The sample contains 170,000 or so clones, approximately 80% of which appear only once. The material sequenced was PBMCs. The receptor comes from a woman in her twenties or thirties in good health and CMV-seronegative.

This CDR3 is CASSQGTGGFRYEQYF. Here the CDR3 DNA reads TGCGCCAGCAGCCAAGGTACAGGGGGCTTTAGATACGAGCAGTACTTC. The chain has TRBV4-1 and TRBJ2-7; 9 bases match TRBD1. The CDR3 consists of 16 residues. The germline V gene encodes CDR1 MGHRA and CDR2 YSYEKL. The V segment lost 1 base and the J segment 4 bases; nucleotides outside the gene matches: 8.